This T cell receptor (beta chain) was observed in a study of cytomegalovirus exposure and HLA in healthy donors. This clone appeared a single time. What it recognizes is unknown. Study-wide results and limits: V segments that were indistinguishable, TRBV6-2 and TRBV6-3 among them, were omitted from analysis. Sequence variants that were highly shared formed a cluster that was likely a sequencing artifact.

Amplification used 60 Vbeta primers and 13 Jbeta primers. Here immunoSEQ multiplex PCR was the method, and the copy in TCRdb shows in-frame clones only, minus some. This table holds about 97,000 clones, about four fifths found once. Germline lookup yields CDR1 SGHRS and CDR2 YFSETQ. Trimming took 8 bases from V and 8 from J, leaving 19 bases between them. This CDR3 is 13 amino acids long. The V call is TRBV5-1, the J call TRBJ1-1; D possibly corresponds to TRBD1 (5 bases). The specimen was PBMCs. This clonotype was sampled from a woman in her thirties or forties in good health and CMV-seronegative. CDR3 in amino acids: CARRRTTGGEAFF. As DNA, the CDR3 is TGCGCCAGAAGACGGACTACAGGAGGCGAAGCTTTCTTT.